This is a list of T cell receptor beta chains from one sample in a study of shared clonotypes between healthy human individuals. Measured with immunoSEQ multiplex PCR; TCRdb has only the in-frame clones, and not every one. The data hold 2,100,000 or so clones, with under 97% observed a single time. Material: naive CD4+ T cells sorted from blood. All receptors derive from a man between 18 and 29 years old in good health. Each CDR3 is given with its conserved first and last residue. Fields, in order: J gene, D gene, clone size, V gene, CDR3 DNA, CDR3 protein. The D gene is left open where the match is weak. Clone size, where shown, is once, few, many, or a class for clones that have expanded.

TRBJ1-1 | - | - | TRBV5-4 | TGTGCCAGCAGGATAGGCGGGCTTCCGGGAAGGAACACTGAAGCTTTCTTT | CASRIGGLPGRNTEAFF
TRBJ2-5 | TRBD1 | - | TRBV11-2 | TGTGCCAGCAGGCAGGGGGCAAAAGGGGAGACCCAGTACTTC | CASRQGAKGETQYF
TRBJ2-6 | - | - | TRBV19 | TGTGCCAGTACGAAGCTAGGGGACTCTGGGGCCAACGTCCTGACTTTC | CASTKLGDSGANVLTF
TRBJ1-1 | TRBD1 | - | TRBV5-4 | TGTGCCAGCAGCTTGGTGGACAGGGCGGGCACTGAAGCTTTCTTT | CASSLVDRAGTEAFF
TRBJ2-5 | - | - | TRBV7-2 | TGTGCCAGCAAATATGGGGGGGCCCAAGAGACCCAGTACTTC | CASKYGGAQETQYF
TRBJ2-7 | TRBD1 | - | TRBV28 | TGTGCCAGCAGTTCCGCCGGGACAGGGTCTTTCGAGCAGTACTTC | CASSSAGTGSFEQYF
TRBJ1-1 | - | - | TRBV6-6 | TGTGCCAGCAGGATCTTATTCTACACTGAAGCTTTCTTT | CASRILFYTEAFF
TRBJ1-4 | - | - | TRBV27 | TGTGCCAGCAGGGGCCACGGGTTGGGTGAAAAACTGTTTTTT | CASRGHGLGEKLFF
TRBJ1-1 | - | - | TRBV7-2 | TGTGCCAGCAGGAGAGGGGTTGAAGCTTTCTTT | CASRRGVEAFF
TRBJ1-2 | TRBD1 | - | TRBV10-3 | TGTGCCATCGGGGACAGCCGAAACTATGGCTACACCTTC | CAIGDSRNYGYTF
TRBJ1-2 | - | - | TRBV19 | TGTGCCAGTAGTCCAGCTGGGGGTACCTATGGCTACACCTTC | CASSPAGGTYGYTF
TRBJ2-7 | - | - | TRBV10-1 | TGCGCCAGCAGCGCCGCCCGGGACACTGATCCCTCCTACGAGCAGTACTTC | CASSAARDTDPSYEQYF
TRBJ1-1 | - | - | TRBV5-8 | TGTGCCAGCAGCCCAAATTGGATTGAAGCTTTCTTT | CASSPNWIEAFF
TRBJ1-2 | - | - | TRBV5-1 | TGCGCCAGCAGCTTGACAGGTTCTGGGAACTATGGCTACACCTTC | CASSLTGSGNYGYTF
TRBJ2-1 | TRBD2 | - | TRBV7-9 | TGTGCCAGCAGCTCGGACGGCGCAAAGCGGGGTAACTACAATGAGCAGTTCTTC | CASSSDGAKRGNYNEQFF
TRBJ1-1 | - | - | TRBV2 | TGTGCCAGCAGTTTTAGGGTGGAGGCTTTCTTT | CASSFRVEAFF
TRBJ2-3 | - | - | TRBV4-2 | TGTGCCAGCAGCCAAGGGTCTACGGCCACAGATACGCAGTATTTT | CASSQGSTATDTQYF
TRBJ1-2 | - | - | TRBV18 | TGTGCCAGCTCACCGGGCAGGACAAACTATGGCTACACCTTC | CASSPGRTNYGYTF
TRBJ1-1 | - | - | TRBV5-1 | TGCGCCAGCAGCTCGGCGAGGGCAGGGATGAACACTGAAGCTTTCTTT | CASSSARAGMNTEAFF
TRBJ2-7 | - | - | TRBV5-1 | TGCGCCAGCAGCCACCTAGGAGCAGGGGAGCTCTACGAGCAGTACTTC | CASSHLGAGELYEQYF
TRBJ1-2 | TRBD1 | few | TRBV9 | TGTGCCAGCAGCTCCACCGGGACAGGGAGCTATGGCTACACCTTC | CASSSTGTGSYGYTF
TRBJ1-5 | TRBD1 | - | TRBV2 | TGTGCCAGCAGTGCCGGGCAGGGGGACAATCAGCCCCAGCATTTT | CASSAGQGDNQPQHF
TRBJ2-7 | - | - | TRBV19 | TGTGCCAGTAGTCTGAACAGGAACGAGCAGTACTTC | CASSLNRNEQYF
TRBJ2-5 | - | - | TRBV5-4 | TGTGCCAGCAGCTTGGAAGGGGTTCAGCAGACCCAGTACTTC | CASSLEGVQQTQYF
TRBJ1-2 | - | - | TRBV6-1 | TGTGCCAGCAGTCAAGGGTTTAACTATGGCTACACCTTC | CASSQGFNYGYTF
TRBJ2-3 | - | once | TRBV5-1 | TGCGCCAGCAGCTTCGGGGCGACTCGTGATACGCAGTATTTT | CASSFGATRDTQYF
TRBJ2-7 | - | - | TRBV5-1 | TGCGCCAGCAGCTTATGGACGGGCTCCTACGAGCAGTACTTC | CASSLWTGSYEQYF
TRBJ1-1 | - | - | TRBV5-1 | TGCGCCAGCAGCTTGGATCCTAGGCTGAACACTGAAGCTTTCTTT | CASSLDPRLNTEAFF
TRBJ1-1 | - | once | TRBV11-2 | TGTGCCAGCAGCTTAACGCGACAGCGTGGGGGCACTGAAGCTTTCTTT | CASSLTRQRGGTEAFF
TRBJ2-2 | TRBD1 | - | TRBV5-1 | TGCGCCAGCAGCTTGGAGGGGGCCCGGGAGCTGTTTTTT | CASSLEGARELFF
TRBJ2-7 | - | once | TRBV9 | TGTGCCAGCAGCGTGGGGGTTGCAGGGGATTCTCGGGAGCAGTACTTC | CASSVGVAGDSREQYF
TRBJ2-2 | - | - | TRBV6-6 | TGTGCCAGCCAAAAGGACGGGAACACCGGGGAGCTGTTTTTT | CASQKDGNTGELFF
TRBJ2-3 | - | - | TRBV6-6 | TGTGCCAGCAGGGTGGGCACGAGCACAGATACGCAGTATTTT | CASRVGTSTDTQYF
TRBJ1-5 | - | - | TRBV5-1 | TGCGCCAGCAGCTTGGACGGAGAGAGCCATCAGCCCCAGCATTTT | CASSLDGESHQPQHF
TRBJ2-2 | - | - | TRBV2 | TGTGCCAGCAGTGTGGGGTACACCGGGGAGCTGTTTTTT | CASSVGYTGELFF
TRBJ1-1 | - | - | TRBV5-1 | TGCGCCAGCAGGGTGGATATGAACACTGAAGCTTTCTTT | CASRVDMNTEAFF
TRBJ2-5 | - | - | TRBV5-4 | TGTGCCAGCAGCTTGGCCTCGGGACTAGGGACAGGGACCCAGTACTTC | CASSLASGLGTGTQYF
TRBJ2-1 | TRBD2 | - | TRBV6-6 | TGTGCCAGCAGCACGGGGACTAGCGGGAGGGCTGGTGAGCAGTTCTTC | CASSTGTSGRAGEQFF
TRBJ2-7 | TRBD1 | - | TRBV6-1 | TGTGCCAGCAGTTCCATGACAGGGCGCCACGAGCAGTACTTC | CASSSMTGRHEQYF
TRBJ1-5 | - | - | TRBV5-8 | TGTGCCAGCAGCTCCCGGGACAAGGATCAGCCCCAGCATTTT | CASSSRDKDQPQHF
TRBJ1-3 | - | - | TRBV28 | TGTGCCAGCAGTTTGGGGGACATTACAAACACCATATATTTT | CASSLGDITNTIYF
TRBJ1-5 | - | once | TRBV4-1 | TGCGCCAGCAGCCAGGATTGGGGGTACAATCAGCCCCAGCATTTT | CASSQDWGYNQPQHF
TRBJ2-1 | - | - | TRBV11-2 | TGTGCCAGCAACAAATTGACAGGCAATGAGCAGTTCTTC | CASNKLTGNEQFF
TRBJ1-3 | TRBD1 | - | TRBV5-4 | TGTGCCAGCAGTTGGGACAGCTCTGGAAACACCATATATTTT | CASSWDSSGNTIYF
TRBJ2-3 | - | - | TRBV5-1 | TGCGCCAGCAGCTTTCTTCTGGGGGCGGAAGATACGCAGTATTTT | CASSFLLGAEDTQYF
TRBJ2-7 | TRBD2 | - | TRBV6-5 | TGTGCCAGCAGTTACGAAGCGGGAGTGACGCACGAGCAGTACTTC | CASSYEAGVTHEQYF
TRBJ1-2 | - | - | TRBV19 | TGTGCCAGTAGTCCAACGGACAGCGCCTATGGCTACACCTTC | CASSPTDSAYGYTF
TRBJ2-2 | TRBD2 | - | TRBV18 | TGTGCCAGCTCACCAGGACTAGCGGGGGTTACCGGGGAGCTGTTTTTT | CASSPGLAGVTGELFF
TRBJ1-2 | TRBD1 | - | TRBV2 | TGTGCCAGCATGAGGGCAGGGGGCGGTCCAGGAGGCTACACCTTC | CASMRAGGGPGGYTF
TRBJ1-4 | - | - | TRBV19 | TGTGCCAGTAGTATCCCAGGGTTTGCTGAAAAACTGTTTTTT | CASSIPGFAEKLFF
TRBJ1-1 | - | once | TRBV19 | TGTGCCAGTAGATGGGGGACCTTGAACACTGAAGCTTTCTTT | CASRWGTLNTEAFF
TRBJ2-2 | - | once | TRBV18 | TGTGCCAGCTCACCAGGGAGTGACACCGGGGAGCTGTTTTTT | CASSPGSDTGELFF